A single sample is the source of the 20 T cell receptor beta chains below, sequenced in a study of blood T cell repertoires in COVID-19. Using immunoSEQ multiplex PCR, the repertoire was profiled, and TCRdb retains in-frame clones only, with some absent. Here the sample spans roughly 140,000 clones, almost 85% being singletons. The sample was peripheral blood. These receptors were taken from a man aged 50-59 years with acute or convalescent COVID-19.

In the case of this clone: The junction shows a germline mismatch at one end, possibly a read error. J is TRBJ2-7 and V is TRBV7-2; 7 bases are shared with TRBD1. The CDR3 is made up of 14 amino acids. Germline V gene lookup returns CDR1 SGHTA and CDR2 FQGNSA. The CDR3 DNA sequence: TGTGCCAGCAGCCCCCAGGTAGGGGGCCACGAGCAGTACTTT. Translated: CASSPQVGGHEQYF.

The rearrangement joins TRBV30 to TRBJ1-5; tentative D call: TRBD1 (6 bases). This CDR3 is built from 14 residues. Trimming pared 4 bases from V and 6 bases from J, leaving 16 bases between. Germline-derived CDR1 and CDR2 are GTSNPN and SVGIG (reference sequence). The CDR3 spells CAWNRDNIFQPQHF. CDR3 coding DNA: TGTGCCTGGAACCGGGACAATATTTTTCAGCCCCAGCATTTT. Combining the CDR3 with reference TRBV30 and TRBJ1-5 gives the whole variable domain SQTIHQWPATLVQPVGSPLSLECTVEGTSNPNLYWYRQAAGRGLQLLFYSVGIGQISSEVPQNLSASRPQDRQFILSSKKLLLSDSGFYLCAWNRDNIFQPQHFGDGTRLSIL.

CDR3 amino acids: CASSSTGEETQYF. The CDR3 DNA reads TGTGCCAGCAGCTCAACAGGGGAAGAGACCCAGTACTTC. This rearrangement joins TRBV11-2 to TRBJ2-5; 7 nucleotides match TRBD1. CDR3 length: 13 amino acids. Germline V gene data show CDR1 as SGHAT and CDR2 as FQNNGV. J lost 3 bases, V lost 4 bases, and 2 bases had no gene match.

DNA of the CDR3: TGTGCCAGCAGCCAAGTAGCGGGGGTGGGGGAGACCCAGTACTTC. It encodes CASSQVAGVGETQYF. The chain carries TRBV4-2 and TRBJ2-5; 9 bases agree with TRBD2. Per germline, CDR1 LGHNA and CDR2 YNFKEQ. This CDR3 region has 15 residues. The V gene end was trimmed by 1 base and the J gene end by 5 bases; junction bases not matched to a gene: 5.

The J gene is TRBJ1-1, the V gene TRBV27, with 12 bases lining up with TRBD1. The V gene end was trimmed by 5 bases and the J gene end by 10 bases; junction bases not matched to a gene: 11. The germline V gene has CDR1 MNHEY and CDR2 SMNVEV (reference sequence). The CDR3 contains 15 residues. The CDR3 region is CASSGGQGASGGAFF. DNA of the CDR3: TGTGCCAGCAGTGGGGGACAGGGGGCGTCCGGTGGAGCTTTCTTT.

The chain is built from TRBV7-9 and TRBJ2-3; 9 nucleotides agree with TRBD2. Germline CDR1 and CDR2: SEHNR and FQNEAQ (reference sequence). The CDR3 is made up of 17 amino acids. The V segment lost 1 base and the J segment 0 bases; nucleotides outside the gene matches: 5. The CDR3 nucleotides read TGTGCCAGCAGCTTAGAAGCTAGCGGGGTTAGCACAGATACGCAGTATTTT. It encodes CASSLEASGVSTDTQYF.

The V call is TRBV10-3, the J call TRBJ2-3; 10 bases are a match to TRBD2. Germline CDR1 ENHRY, CDR2 SYGVKD. The CDR3 contains 17 residues. J gave up 6 bases and V 3 bases, and 12 bases lay outside the gene matches. CDR3 region: CAISESSGGALSDTQYF. DNA for the CDR3: TGTGCCATCAGTGAATCCAGCGGGGGGGCACTGTCGGATACGCAGTATTTT.

The gene calls are TRBV5-1 and TRBJ1-6, with 9 bases identical to TRBD1. CDR3 length equals 15 residues. Germline CDR1 is SGHRS and CDR2 is YFSETQ. Trimming removed 2 bases from V and 7 bases from J; junction bases left unmatched: 4. The chain's CDR3 is CASSFGTGTNSPLHF. CDR3 bases: TGCGCCAGCAGCTTCGGGACAGGGACGAATTCACCCCTCCACTTT.

This clone was recorded once. The chain has TRBV11-3 and TRBJ2-2, with TRBD2 as a possible D gene (5 bases). The length of the CDR3 is 13 residues. Germline CDR1 reads SGHNT; CDR2 reads YENEEA. Between the trimmed V and J ends, which lost 4 bases and 6 bases, there was a span of 9 bases. The CDR3 region is CASSSTSSGELFF. Here the CDR3 DNA reads TGTGCCAGCAGCTCAACTAGTTCCGGGGAGCTGTTTTTT. The whole variable domain, filled in from reference TRBV11-3 and TRBJ2-2, reads EAGVVQSPRYKIIEKKQPVAFWCNPISGHNTLYWYLQNLGQGPELLIRYENEEAVDDSQLPKDRFSAERLKGVDSTLKIQPAELGDSAVYLCASSSTSSGELFFGEGSRLTVL.

V and J are TRBV27 and TRBJ2-2; 12 bases map to TRBD2. Losses at the gene ends were 5 bases for V and 6 bases for J; bases not matched to a gene: 22. Germline assignment: CDR1 MNHEY and CDR2 SMNVEV (reference sequence). The CDR3 has 21 residues. CDR3 sequence: CASSLQPSGRANRLSSGELFF. DNA of the CDR3: TGTGCCAGCAGTCTCCAGCCTAGCGGGAGGGCCAATAGACTCTCCTCCGGGGAGCTGTTTTTT.

This clone was detected a few times. The genes are TRBV29-1 and TRBJ1-2; D may be TRBD1 (6 bases). The germline V and J ends were trimmed by 7 bases and 0 bases, with 12 bases remaining between them. CDR3 size: 13 residues. Looked up from germline, CDR1 is SQVTM and CDR2 is ANQGSEA. The CDR3 here is CSALQGTNYGYTF. DNA for the CDR3: TGCAGCGCGCTACAGGGCACTAACTATGGCTACACCTTC.

The chain joins TRBV5-1 to TRBJ1-3; D unclear. The V end was cut by 6 bases, the J end by 1 base, with 8 bases between. The CDR3 extends over 13 amino acids. Germline CDR1 reads SGHRS; CDR2 reads YFSETQ. This CDR3 is CASTGESGNTIYF. The CDR3 nucleotides read TGCGCCAGCACCGGGGAATCTGGAAACACCATATATTTT.

This chain connects TRBV13 to TRBJ1-1; D may be TRBD1 (6 bases). There are 14 residues in the CDR3. The ends were cut back, 1 base at V and 5 bases at J, with 11 bases in the middle. The germline CDR1 and CDR2 sequences are PRHDT and FYEKMQ (reference sequence). The CDR3, as DNA: TGTGCCAGCAGCTTAGCAGGGACAAGGACTGAAGCTTTCTTT. Translation: CASSLAGTRTEAFF.

The chain carries TRBV5-1 and TRBJ1-4; 8 bases align to TRBD1. The CDR3 is 16 residues long. V shed 3 bases and J 4 bases; nucleotides not matched to a gene: 8. From germline, CDR1 is SGHRS and CDR2 YFSETQ. CDR3 sequence: CASSSDPGQVNEKLFF. CDR3 nucleotides: TGCGCCAGCAGCTCGGACCCGGGACAGGTTAATGAAAAACTGTTTTTT. The variable domain in full, with the rest retrieved from reference TRBV5-1 and TRBJ1-4, is KAGVTQTPRYLIKTRGQQVTLSCSPISGHRSVSWYQQTPGQGLQFLFEYFSETQRNKGNFPGRFSGRQFSNSRSEMNVSTLELGDSALYLCASSSDPGQVNEKLFFGSGTQLSVL.

The genes are TRBV11-2 and TRBJ1-5; D is unresolved. Germline V gene lookup returns CDR1 SGHAT and CDR2 FQNNGV. CDR3 length: 12 amino acids. The V and J ends lost 5 bases and 9 bases respectively, with 11 bases between them. The CDR3 DNA reads as TGTGCCAGCAGCCCCCACACGGGGCCCCAGCATTTT. Translated: CASSPHTGPQHF.

CDR3 in amino acids: CASRFLYSSTDTQYF. In DNA form, the CDR3 reads TGTGCCAGCAGGTTTCTTTACTCTAGCACAGATACGCAGTATTTT. This chain connects TRBV6-5 to TRBJ2-3; D is undetermined. V gave up 6 bases and J gave up 0 bases, with 13 bases separating them. This CDR3 has 15 amino acids. Germline loops: CDR1 MNHEY, CDR2 SVGAGI.

This chain uses TRBV6-1 with TRBJ1-1; D perhaps matches TRBD1 (5 bases). This CDR3 comprises 13 residues. V dropped 2 bases and J dropped 3 bases, with 7 bases sitting between them. The germline V gene encodes CDR1 MNHNS and CDR2 SASEGT. CDR3 sequence (DNA): TGTGCCAGCAGTGAACTCAGGGACACTGAAGCTTTCTTT. Translated: CASSELRDTEAFF.

The chain employs TRBV10-1 and TRBJ2-1; TRBD2 matches 9 bases. This CDR3 spans 15 amino acids. CDR1 is WNHNN, CDR2 SYGVQD, per germline (reference sequence). With 4 bases clipped from V and 4 bases from J, the junction kept 5 bases outside the gene matches. The chain's CDR3 is CASSGPAGGYNEQFF. As DNA, the CDR3 is TGCGCCAGCAGTGGACCAGCGGGGGGATACAATGAGCAGTTCTTC.

The genes are TRBV24-1 and TRBJ2-3; D not certain. The germline V gene has CDR1 KGHDR and CDR2 SFDVKD. CDR3 length equals 13 residues. V shed 5 bases and J shed 4 bases, with 9 bases lying between them. The CDR3 region is CATSGDSSDTQYF. Written as DNA, the CDR3 is TGTGCCACCAGTGGAGACTCATCAGATACGCAGTATTTT.

The rearrangement links TRBV3-1 (or the pseudogene TRBV3-2) to TRBJ1-6; TRBD1 is a possible D gene (5 bases). This CDR3 is 15 amino acids long. Trimming cost V 3 bases and J 8 bases, with 14 bases left between them. Per the germline V gene, CDR1 is LGHDT and CDR2 is YNNKEL (reference sequence). CDR3 residues: CASSHPRGLDSPLHF. The CDR3 region has the DNA TGTGCCAGCAGCCACCCCCGGGGGTTGGATTCACCCCTCCACTTT.